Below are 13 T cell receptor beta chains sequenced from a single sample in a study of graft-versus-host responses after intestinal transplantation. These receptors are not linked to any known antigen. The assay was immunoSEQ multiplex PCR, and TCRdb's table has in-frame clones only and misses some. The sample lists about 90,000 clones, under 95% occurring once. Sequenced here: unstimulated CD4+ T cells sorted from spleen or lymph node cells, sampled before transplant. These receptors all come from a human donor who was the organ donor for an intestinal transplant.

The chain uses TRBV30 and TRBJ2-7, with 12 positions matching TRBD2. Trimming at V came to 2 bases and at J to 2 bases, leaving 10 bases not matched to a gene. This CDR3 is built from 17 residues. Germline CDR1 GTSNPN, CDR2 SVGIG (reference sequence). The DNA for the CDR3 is TGTGCCTGGAGTTTCCCGGGACTAGCGGGCCATCCCTACGAGCAGTACTTC. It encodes CAWSFPGLAGHPYEQYF.

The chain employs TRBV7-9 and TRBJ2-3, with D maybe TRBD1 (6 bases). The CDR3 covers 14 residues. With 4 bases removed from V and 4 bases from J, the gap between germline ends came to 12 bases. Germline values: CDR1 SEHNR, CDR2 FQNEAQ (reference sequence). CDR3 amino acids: CASSSQGSADTQYF. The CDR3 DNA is TGTGCCAGCAGCTCCCAGGGGAGCGCAGATACGCAGTATTTT.

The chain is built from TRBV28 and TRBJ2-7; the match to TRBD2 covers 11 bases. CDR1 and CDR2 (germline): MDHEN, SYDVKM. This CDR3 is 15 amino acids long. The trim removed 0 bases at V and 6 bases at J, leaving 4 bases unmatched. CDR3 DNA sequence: TGTGCCAGCAGTTTATGGTCGACTAGCGGGACCGAGCAGTACTTC. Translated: CASSLWSTSGTEQYF.

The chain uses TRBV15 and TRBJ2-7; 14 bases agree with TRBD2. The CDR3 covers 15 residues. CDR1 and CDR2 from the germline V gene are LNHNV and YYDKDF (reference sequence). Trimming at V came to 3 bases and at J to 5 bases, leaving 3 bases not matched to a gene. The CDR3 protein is CATSRGLAGDHEQYF. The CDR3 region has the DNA TGTGCCACCAGCAGGGGACTAGCGGGAGACCACGAGCAGTACTTC. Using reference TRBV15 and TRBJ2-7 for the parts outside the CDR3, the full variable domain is DAMVIQNPRYQVTQFGKPVTLSCSQTLNHNVMYWYQQKSSQAPKLLFHYYDKDFNNEADTPDNFQSRRPNTSFCFLDIRSPGLGDTAMYLCATSRGLAGDHEQYFGPGTRLTVT.

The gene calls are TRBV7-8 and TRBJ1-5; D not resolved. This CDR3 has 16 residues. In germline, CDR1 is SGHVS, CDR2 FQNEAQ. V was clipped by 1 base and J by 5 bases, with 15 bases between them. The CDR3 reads CASSLGVAGPHQPQHF. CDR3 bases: TGTGCCAGCAGCTTAGGAGTCGCGGGCCCTCATCAGCCCCAGCATTTT. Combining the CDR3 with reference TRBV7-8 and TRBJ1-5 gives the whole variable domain GAGVSQSPRYKVAKRGQDVALRCDPISGHVSLFWYQQALGQGPEFLTYFQNEAQLDKSGLPSDRFFAERPEGSVSTLKIQRTQQEDSAVYLCASSLGVAGPHQPQHFGDGTRLSIL.

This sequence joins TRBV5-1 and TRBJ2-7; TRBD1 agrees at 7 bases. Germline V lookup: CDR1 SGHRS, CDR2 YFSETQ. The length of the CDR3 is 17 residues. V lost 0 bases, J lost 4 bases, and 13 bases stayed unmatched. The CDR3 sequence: CASSLGPDRVKGYEQYF. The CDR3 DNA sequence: TGCGCCAGCAGCTTGGGACCCGACAGGGTTAAGGGTTACGAGCAGTACTTC.

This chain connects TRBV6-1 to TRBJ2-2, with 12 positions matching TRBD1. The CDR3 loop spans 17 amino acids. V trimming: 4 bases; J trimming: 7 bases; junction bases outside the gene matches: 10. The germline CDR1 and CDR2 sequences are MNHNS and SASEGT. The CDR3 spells CASSVPSGTGGVGELFF. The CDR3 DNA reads TGTGCCAGCAGTGTTCCTAGCGGGACAGGGGGCGTCGGGGAGCTGTTTTTT.

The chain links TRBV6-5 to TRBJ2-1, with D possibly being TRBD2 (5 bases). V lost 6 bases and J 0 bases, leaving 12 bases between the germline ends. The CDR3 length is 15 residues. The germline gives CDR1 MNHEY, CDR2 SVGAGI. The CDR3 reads CASSQAGSSYNEQFF. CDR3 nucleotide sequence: TGTGCCAGCAGCCAAGCTGGGAGCTCCTACAATGAGCAGTTCTTC.

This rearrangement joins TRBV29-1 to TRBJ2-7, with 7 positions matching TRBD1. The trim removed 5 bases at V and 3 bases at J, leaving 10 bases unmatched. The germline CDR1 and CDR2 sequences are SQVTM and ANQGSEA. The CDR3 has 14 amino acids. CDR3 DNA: TGCAGCGTTTCCGGCCGGGACAGAGACTACGAGCAGTACTTC. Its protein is CSVSGRDRDYEQYF.

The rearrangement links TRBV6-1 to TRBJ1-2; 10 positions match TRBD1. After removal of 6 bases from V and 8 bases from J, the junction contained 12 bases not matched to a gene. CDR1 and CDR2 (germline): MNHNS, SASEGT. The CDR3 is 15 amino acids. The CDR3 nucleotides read TGTGCCAGCAGCCCCGACAGGGGGCAGAGGTGGGGCTACACCTTC. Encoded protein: CASSPDRGQRWGYTF.

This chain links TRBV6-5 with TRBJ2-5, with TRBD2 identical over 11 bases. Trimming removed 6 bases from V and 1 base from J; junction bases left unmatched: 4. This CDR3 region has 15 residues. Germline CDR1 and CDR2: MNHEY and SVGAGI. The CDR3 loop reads CASRGLAATQETQYF. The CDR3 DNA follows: TGTGCCAGCAGGGGACTAGCGGCGACCCAAGAGACCCAGTACTTC.

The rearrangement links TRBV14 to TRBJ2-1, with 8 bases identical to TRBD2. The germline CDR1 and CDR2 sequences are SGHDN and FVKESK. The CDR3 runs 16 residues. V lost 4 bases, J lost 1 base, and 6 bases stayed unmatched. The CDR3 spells CASSPLAGRSYNEQFF. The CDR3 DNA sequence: TGTGCCAGCAGCCCCTTAGCGGGAAGGTCCTACAATGAGCAGTTCTTC.

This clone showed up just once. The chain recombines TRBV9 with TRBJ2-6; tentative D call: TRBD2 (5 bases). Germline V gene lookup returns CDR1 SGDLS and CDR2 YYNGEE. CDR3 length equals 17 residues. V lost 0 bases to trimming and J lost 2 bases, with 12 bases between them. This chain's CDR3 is CASSVALAAAGANVLTF. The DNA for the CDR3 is TGTGCCAGCAGCGTAGCTCTAGCCGCGGCTGGGGCCAACGTCCTGACTTTC.